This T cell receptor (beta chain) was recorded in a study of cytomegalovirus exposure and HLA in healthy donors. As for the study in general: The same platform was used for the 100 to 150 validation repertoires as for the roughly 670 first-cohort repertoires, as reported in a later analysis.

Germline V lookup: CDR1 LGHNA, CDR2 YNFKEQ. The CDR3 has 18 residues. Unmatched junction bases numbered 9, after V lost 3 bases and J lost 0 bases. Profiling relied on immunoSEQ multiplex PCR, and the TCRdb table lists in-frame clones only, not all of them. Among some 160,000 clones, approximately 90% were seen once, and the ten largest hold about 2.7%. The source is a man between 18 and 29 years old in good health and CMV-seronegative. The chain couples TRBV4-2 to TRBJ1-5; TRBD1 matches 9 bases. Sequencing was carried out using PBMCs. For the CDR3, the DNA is TGTGCCAGCAGCCACGGGACAGGGAGTACGGATAGCAATCAGCCCCAGCATTTT. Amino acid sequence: CASSHGTGSTDSNQPQHF.